This TCR beta chain was observed in a study of blood T cell repertoires in COVID-19. About the research overall: Acute and convalescent COVID-19 samples came from the United States, Italy and Spain. T cells, B-cell-depleted T cells, or PBMCs provided the cDNA or gDNA that served as material.

The authors' processing: Amplified reference gene primers provided the basis for estimating nucleated cell counts. Only in-frame clones appear in the TCRdb table, and some are missing; sequencing was by immunoSEQ multiplex PCR. The DNA gave D and trimming, while V, J and clone size come from that table. Among about 250,000 clones listed, around nine tenths were seen once. The CDR3 consists of 15 residues. V was trimmed by 7 bases and J by 4 bases, leaving 16 bases between them. Looked up from germline, CDR1 is ENHRY and CDR2 is SYGVKD. This clone came up once. The clonotype originates from a woman aged 55-70 years who had recovered from COVID-19. Sequenced material: peripheral blood. The genes are TRBV10-3 and TRBJ2-2; D possibly corresponds to TRBD1 (5 bases). The DNA of the CDR3 is TGTGCCATCAACCAAGACAGTGCCGCCACCGGGGAGCTGTTTTTT. This translates into CAINQDSAATGELFF.